These 15 T cell receptor delta chains share one sample of origin, sequenced in a study of γδ T cells in repeated Plasmodium falciparum infection. TCRdb fed the multiplex PCR reads to CATT. This sample has around 49,000 delta-chain clones, with 1.9% found just once. Flow sorting of PBMC yielded separate Vgamma9/Vdelta2+ and Vdelta2-negative gammadelta T cell populations for bulk repertoire analysis. The specimen sequenced was gamma-delta T cells from blood. These receptors all stem from a pool of human donors (malaria-infected and uninfected, not separated).

This clone was counted a few times. A far larger clone is only one base removed, so a read error is likely. The chain combines TRDV1 with TRDJ1, with TRDD3 matching 8 bases. Here the J gene came from matching the DNA to germline, since TCRdb omits it. The CDR3 consists of 16 residues. Germline V lookup: CDR1 TSWWSYY, CDR2 QGS. The CDR3 DNA reads as TGTGCCCTTGGGGGATGGGGGTCCTGGAAGGGATATAAACTCATCTTT. Its translation: CALGGWGSWKGYKLIF.

In its sample, this clone was seen a few times. One base separates it from a far larger clone, so it is likely a read error. Other DNA sequences from this sample encode an identical CDR3 as well. The genes are TRDV1 and TRDJ1, with 9 positions matching TRDD3. As TCRdb names no J gene, one was assigned here on the basis of a DNA match to germline. Per the germline V gene, CDR1 is TSWWSYY and CDR2 is QGS. The CDR3 length is 22 residues. Trimming at V came to 0 bases and at J to 0 bases, leaving 20 bases not matched to a gene. In DNA, the CDR3 is TGTGCTCTTGGGGAACTCGTTGGTTCATTGTACTGGGGGAGCCCGTACACCGATAAACTCATCTTT. It translates to CALGELVGSLYWGSPYTDKLIF.

This clone has just a few counts. The protein given by TCRdb reflects a much larger clone and differs at residue 6 from this DNA's translation, likely from a read error; the protein shown is the DNA's translation. V usage is TRDV2 and J usage is TRDJ1; 10 positions match TRDD3. The J gene was not available in TCRdb and was assigned here by matching the DNA to germline segments. V lost 0 bases to trimming and J lost 0 bases; unmatched junction nucleotides: 21. The CDR3 is made up of 22 amino acids. In germline, CDR1 is GEAIGNYY, CDR2 EKD. The CDR3, as DNA: TGTGCCTGTGACACCATCGTATACACTGGGGGATCCCCCGAAAAGTACACCGATAAACTCATCTTT. It codes for CACDTIVYTGGSPEKYTDKLIF.

This clone was recorded at least ten times. V usage is TRDV1 and J usage is TRDJ1, with TRDD3 identical over 11 bases. Germline loops: CDR1 TSWWSYY, CDR2 QGS. The V and J ends lost 8 bases and 2 bases, in that order; junction bases with no gene match: 13. The CDR3 is made up of 17 amino acids. DNA for the CDR3: TGTGCTCTTTCTTCCCCGCTCTGGGGGATACTAACCGATAAACTCATCTTT. This codes for CALSSPLWGILTDKLIF.

Turning to this clone: The protein given by TCRdb reflects a much larger clone and differs at residue 4 from this DNA's translation, likely from a read error; the protein shown is the DNA's translation. The chain links TRDV3 to TRDJ1, with D unresolved. TCRdb leaves out the J gene; it was filled in here by matching the DNA to germline. There are 15 residues in the CDR3. Trimming left V 1 base short and J 0 bases short, with 15 bases between. Germline V gene sequence: CDR1 TVYSNPD, CDR2 GDNSRS (reference sequence). The CDR3 DNA reads TGTGCCTTTAACGCCTCGTGGTGGGACACCGATAAACTCATCTTT. It specifies CAFNASWWDTDKLIF.

A remark on this clone: TCRdb's protein, taken from a much larger clone, differs from this DNA's translation at residue 20, likely owing to a read error; the protein displayed comes from the DNA. The chain is built from TRAV38-2/DV8 and TRDJ1; TRDD3 aligns across 12 bases. TCRdb records no J gene; here it was assigned by comparing the DNA to germline. The trim removed 0 bases at V and 3 bases at J, leaving 33 bases unmatched. This CDR3 comprises 26 residues. Germline assignment: CDR1 TSESDYY and CDR2 QEAYKQQN. CDR3 DNA: TGTGCTTATAGGAGCGCGTGGGCCCATCCTCTCAAAGACCGGTACTGGGGGATACCAGTCTCCGATAAACTCATCTTT. This codes for CAYRSAWAHPLKDRYWGIPVSDKLIF.

This clone was detected a few times. TCRdb's protein for this DNA is that of a much larger clone and differs from the translation at residue 19, likely a read error; the protein shown is the DNA translation. A V gene of TRDV1 was called, but no J gene was assigned; no check of the table's D call, TRDD3, against the DNA was made. This CDR3 contains 20 residues. Germline V gene sequence: CDR1 TSWWSYY, CDR2 QGS. This CDR3 is CALGKGGLFLSYWGKEKLTF. CDR3 bases: TGTGCTCTTGGGAAAGGGGGACTCTTCCTATCCTACTGGGGGAAGGAGAAACTCACCTTT.

Comments on this clone: This probably arose from a read error, given a far larger clone one base away. Other DNA sequences in this sample translate to the same CDR3. The chain joins TRDV1 to TRDJ1, with D perhaps TRDD3 (6 bases). The J gene is not listed in TCRdb, so it was assigned here from a DNA match to germline. V dropped 5 bases and J dropped 0 bases, with 31 bases sitting between them. Germline V CDR1 and CDR2: TSWWSYY, QGS. The CDR3 sequence is 21 residues long. CDR3 DNA: TGTGCTCTTGGGAAGGGGATTCTTTGGTGGGGTATACCAAAGTACACCGATAAACTCATCTTT. As protein: CALGKGILWWGIPKYTDKLIF.

This clone was recorded a few times. TCRdb pairs this DNA with a much larger clone's protein that differs at residue 25, likely a read error; the protein shown was translated from the DNA. For the V gene the call is TRDV1; the J gene has no call; the table assigns TRDD3, which was not confirmed against the DNA. Germline V gene data show CDR1 as TSWWSYY and CDR2 as QGS. CDR3 length: 27 residues. The CDR3 nucleotides are TGTGCTCTTGGGGAACTTCGGTACTGGGTCCCGTTCAAATACTGGGGGATCCTGGGGGCGTACACCGATAAACGCATCTTT. Its protein is CALGELRYWVPFKYWGILGAYTDKRIF.

This clone was counted a few times. With only one base between it and a far larger clone, this is likely a read error. Other DNA variants within this sample encode the same CDR3. There is no J gene call, but TRDV1 is given as the V gene; the D call TRDD3 from the table was never checked on the DNA. The CDR3 has 25 residues. CDR1 is TSWWSYY, CDR2 QGS, per germline. The CDR3 DNA reads as TGTGCTCTTGGGGAACTAAGCTACTTTTGGCGGTCTCCATATACTGGGGGATACGCGGCCGATAAACTCATCTTC. Translation gives CALGELSYFWRSPYTGGYAADKLIF.

The table lists this clone with a few counts. TCRdb's protein for this DNA is that of a much larger clone and differs from the translation at residue 6, likely a read error; the protein shown is the DNA translation. V and J are TRDV1 and TRDJ1, with TRDD3 matching 8 bases. Trimming at V came to 9 bases and at J to 7 bases, leaving 16 bases not matched to a gene. CDR1 is TSWWSYY and CDR2 is QGS in the germline V gene. This CDR3 is built from 15 residues. The CDR3 reads CALRGEGYAIGKLIF. CDR3 nucleotides: TGTGCTCTAAGGGGAGAGGGATACGCGATCGGTAAACTCATCTTT.

The table lists this clone with a few counts. This likely stems from a read error, as it lies one base from a far larger clone. In the same sample, other DNA sequences code for this CDR3. This chain uses TRDV1 with TRDJ1; the D gene is possibly TRDD3 (5 bases). Because TCRdb records no J gene, it was assigned here through a match of the DNA to germline. This CDR3 spans 20 amino acids. CDR1 is TSWWSYY, CDR2 QGS, per germline. The CDR3 region is CALGEQWPCGRGLWNDKLIF. The CDR3 nucleotides are TGCGCTCTTGGGGAACAATGGCCGTGTGGGAGGGGCCTATGGAACGATAAACTCATCTTT.

Turning to this clone: One base away lies a much larger clone, so this may be a sequencing read error. The chain recombines TRDV1 with TRDJ1, with 12 bases lining up with TRDD3. In the absence of a J gene in TCRdb, the DNA was matched to germline to assign it here. The CDR3 runs to 27 residues. The germline CDR1 and CDR2 sequences are TSWWSYY and QGS. The CDR3 reads CALGERPHSYTQKYWGIQGDDTDKLIF. DNA for the CDR3: TGTGCCCTTGGGGAACGCCCCCATTCCTACACTCAAAAGTACTGGGGGATACAAGGGGATGACACCGATAAACTCATCTTT.

A few counts support this clone. The TCRdb record carries a much larger clone's protein, which differs from this DNA's translation at residue 19; a read error is the likely cause, and the protein listed here is the DNA translation. The chain employs TRDV3 and TRDJ2; 10 bases agree with TRDD3. TCRdb supplies no J gene; here it was assigned by aligning the nucleotide sequence to germline. CDR3 length equals 24 residues. Germline V lookup: CDR1 TVYSNPD, CDR2 GDNSRS (reference sequence). The CDR3 protein is CASRNPLSYPTPYWGIFLIAQLFF. The CDR3 DNA sequence: TGTGCCTCCAGAAACCCCCTTTCCTACCCCACCCCTTACTGGGGGATCTTTTTGATAGCACAACTCTTCTTT.

This clone has only a few counts. A single base is all that separates this from a far larger clone, so a read error is likely. This sample includes further DNA sequences coding for the same CDR3. The chain recombines TRDV2 with TRDJ1; 8 positions agree with TRDD3. TCRdb does not report a J gene; here it was assigned by matching the DNA to germline references. The germline gives CDR1 GEAIGNYY, CDR2 EKD. Trimming cost V 4 bases and J 7 bases; bases outside gene matches: 28. The CDR3 has 20 residues. The CDR3 is CACDTLRWTGGRYLAGKLIF. In nucleotides, the CDR3 is TGTGCCTGTGATACTTTACGGTGGACTGGGGGCAGGTACTTAGCCGGTAAACTCATCTTT.